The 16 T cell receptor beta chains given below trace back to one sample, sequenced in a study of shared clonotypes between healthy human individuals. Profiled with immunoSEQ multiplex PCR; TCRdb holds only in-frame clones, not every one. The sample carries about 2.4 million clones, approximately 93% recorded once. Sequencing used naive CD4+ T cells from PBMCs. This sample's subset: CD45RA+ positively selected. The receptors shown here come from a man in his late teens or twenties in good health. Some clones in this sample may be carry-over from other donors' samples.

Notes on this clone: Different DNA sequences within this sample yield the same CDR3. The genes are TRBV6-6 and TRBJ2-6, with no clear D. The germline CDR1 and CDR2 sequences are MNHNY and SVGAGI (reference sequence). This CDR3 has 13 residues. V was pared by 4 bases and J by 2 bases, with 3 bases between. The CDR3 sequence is CASSSPGANVLTF. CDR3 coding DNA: TGTGCCAGCAGTTCCCCTGGGGCCAACGTCCTGACTTTC.

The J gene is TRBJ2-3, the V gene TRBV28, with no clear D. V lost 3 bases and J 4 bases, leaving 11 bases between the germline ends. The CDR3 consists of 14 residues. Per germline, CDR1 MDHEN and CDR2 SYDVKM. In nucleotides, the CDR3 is TGTGCCAGCAGTTTGATGGCCGGAGCAGATACGCAGTATTTT. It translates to CASSLMAGADTQYF.

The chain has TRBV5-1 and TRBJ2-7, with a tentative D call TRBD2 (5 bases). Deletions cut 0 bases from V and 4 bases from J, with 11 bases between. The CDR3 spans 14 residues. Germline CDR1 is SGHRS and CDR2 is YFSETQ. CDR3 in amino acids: CASSLVVGDYEQYF. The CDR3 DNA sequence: TGCGCCAGCAGCTTGGTAGTCGGGGATTACGAGCAGTACTTC.

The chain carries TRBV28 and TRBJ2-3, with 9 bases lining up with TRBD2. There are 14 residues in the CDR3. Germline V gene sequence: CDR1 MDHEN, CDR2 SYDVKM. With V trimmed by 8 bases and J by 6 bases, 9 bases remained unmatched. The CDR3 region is CASLGAAGGDTQYF. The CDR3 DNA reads TGTGCCAGCCTCGGGGCAGCGGGAGGCGATACGCAGTATTTT. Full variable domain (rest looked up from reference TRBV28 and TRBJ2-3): DVKVTQSSRYLVKRTGEKVFLECVQDMDHENMFWYRQDPGLGLRLIYFSYDVKMKEKGDIPEGYSVSREKKERFSLILESASTNQTSMYLCASLGAAGGDTQYFGPGTRLTVL.

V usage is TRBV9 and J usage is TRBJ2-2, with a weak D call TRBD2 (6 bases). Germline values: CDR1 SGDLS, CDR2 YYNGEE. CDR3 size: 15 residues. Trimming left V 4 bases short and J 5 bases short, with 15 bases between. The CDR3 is CASSPRLVVTGELFF. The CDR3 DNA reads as TGTGCCAGCAGCCCCCGACTAGTTGTAACCGGGGAGCTGTTTTTT.

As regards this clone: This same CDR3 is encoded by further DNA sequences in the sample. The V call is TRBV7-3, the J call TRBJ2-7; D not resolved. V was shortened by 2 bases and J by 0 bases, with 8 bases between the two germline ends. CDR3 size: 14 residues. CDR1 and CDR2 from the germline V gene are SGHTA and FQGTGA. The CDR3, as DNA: TGTGCCAGCAGCTTAGATCCAAGCTCCTACGAGCAGTACTTC. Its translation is CASSLDPSSYEQYF.

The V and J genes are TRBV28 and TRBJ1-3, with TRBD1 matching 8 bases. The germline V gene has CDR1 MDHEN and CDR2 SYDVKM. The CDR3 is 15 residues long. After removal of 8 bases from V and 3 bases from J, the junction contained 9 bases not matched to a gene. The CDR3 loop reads CASGGDRLFGNTIYF. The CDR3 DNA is TGTGCCAGCGGGGGGGACAGGCTCTTTGGAAACACCATATATTTT.

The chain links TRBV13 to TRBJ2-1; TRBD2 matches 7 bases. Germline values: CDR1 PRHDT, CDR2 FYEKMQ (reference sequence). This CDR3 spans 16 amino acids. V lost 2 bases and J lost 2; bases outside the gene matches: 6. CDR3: CASSLRVLAAYNEQFF. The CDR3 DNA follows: TGTGCCAGCAGCTTAAGGGTCCTAGCGGCCTACAATGAGCAGTTCTTC.

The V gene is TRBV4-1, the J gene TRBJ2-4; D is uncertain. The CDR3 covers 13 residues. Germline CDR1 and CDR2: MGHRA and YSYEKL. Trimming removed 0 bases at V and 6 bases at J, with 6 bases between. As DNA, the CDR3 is TGCGCCAGCAGCCAAGAAGGATTAAACATTCAGTACTTC. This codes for CASSQEGLNIQYF.

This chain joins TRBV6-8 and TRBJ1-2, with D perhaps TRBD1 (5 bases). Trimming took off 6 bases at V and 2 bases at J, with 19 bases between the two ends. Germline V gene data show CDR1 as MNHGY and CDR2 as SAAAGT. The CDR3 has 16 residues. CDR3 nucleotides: TGTGCCAGCAGACCAACTTCGACAGCAAGAAACTATGGCTACACCTTC. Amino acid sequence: CASRPTSTARNYGYTF.

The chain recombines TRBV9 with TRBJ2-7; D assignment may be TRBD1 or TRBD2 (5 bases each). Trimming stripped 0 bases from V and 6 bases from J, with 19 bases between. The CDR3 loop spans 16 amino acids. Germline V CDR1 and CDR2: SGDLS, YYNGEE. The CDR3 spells CASSVGGTPLGGEQYF. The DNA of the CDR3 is TGTGCCAGCAGCGTAGGTGGGACCCCGTTGGGTGGCGAGCAGTACTTC.

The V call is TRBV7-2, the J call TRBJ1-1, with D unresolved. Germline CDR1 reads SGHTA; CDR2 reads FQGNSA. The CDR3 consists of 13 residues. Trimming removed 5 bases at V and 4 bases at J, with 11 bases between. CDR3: CASSRGRATEAFF. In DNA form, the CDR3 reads TGTGCCAGCAGCCGAGGTAGGGCCACTGAAGCTTTCTTT. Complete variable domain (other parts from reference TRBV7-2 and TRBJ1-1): GAGVSQSPSNKVTEKGKDVELRCDPISGHTALYWYRQSLGQGLEFLIYFQGNSAPDKSGLPSDRFSAERTGGSVSTLTIQRTQQEDSAVYLCASSRGRATEAFFGQGTRLTVV.

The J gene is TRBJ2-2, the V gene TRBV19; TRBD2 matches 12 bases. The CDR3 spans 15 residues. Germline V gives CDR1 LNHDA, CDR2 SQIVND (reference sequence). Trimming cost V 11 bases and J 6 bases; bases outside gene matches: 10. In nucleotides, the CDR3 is TGTGCCTGCAAAACCGGGACTAGCGGGCCCGGGGAGCTGTTTTTT. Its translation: CACKTGTSGPGELFF.

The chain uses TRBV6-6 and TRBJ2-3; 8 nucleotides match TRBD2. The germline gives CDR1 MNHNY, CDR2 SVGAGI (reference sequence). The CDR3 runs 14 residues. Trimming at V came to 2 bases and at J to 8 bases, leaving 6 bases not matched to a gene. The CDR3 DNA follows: TGTGCCAGCAGTTACCCGGGAGGGGGGGTTACGCAGTATTTT. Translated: CASSYPGGGVTQYF.

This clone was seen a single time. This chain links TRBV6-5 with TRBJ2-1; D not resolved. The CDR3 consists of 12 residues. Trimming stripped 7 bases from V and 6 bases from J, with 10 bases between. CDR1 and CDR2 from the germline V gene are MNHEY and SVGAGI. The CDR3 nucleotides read TGTGCCAGCATCTCGACTGCCAATGAGCAGTTCTTC. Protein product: CASISTANEQFF.

CDR3 amino acids: CASSTWGDPNYGYTF. The CDR3 DNA is TGTGCCAGCAGTACCTGGGGAGACCCTAACTATGGCTACACCTTC. This chain uses TRBV6-5 with TRBJ1-2, with unresolved D. The V end was cut by 5 bases, the J end by 0 bases, with 13 bases between. The CDR3 is 15 amino acids. Germline V lookup: CDR1 MNHEY, CDR2 SVGAGI.